Following are 11 T cell receptor beta chains from one sample sequenced in a study of shared clonotypes between healthy human individuals. TCRdb's table, derived via immunoSEQ multiplex PCR, lists solely in-frame clones and lacks some. This sample has roughly 1,800,000 clones, with approximately 94% found just once. Only CD45RO-negative cells positively selected for CCR7 counted as naive CD8 cells, so terminally differentiated effector memory CD45RA+ cells were excluded. The sample taken for sequencing was naive CD8+ T cells sorted from blood. The receptors were gathered from a young man in good health.

This clone was observed a single time. The rearrangement joins TRBV5-5 to TRBJ2-7; 7 nucleotides line up with TRBD2. From germline, CDR1 is SGHKS and CDR2 YYEKEE (reference sequence). V lost 4 bases and J lost 4; bases outside the gene matches: 11. This CDR3 region has 15 residues. CDR3 region: CASSAAAGAQYEQYF. The CDR3 bases are TGTGCCAGCAGCGCGGCGGCGGGAGCGCAGTACGAGCAGTACTTC.

The table lists this clone with a count of one. The chain employs TRBV10-2 and TRBJ2-7; weak D call: TRBD1 (6 bases). The CDR3 covers 12 residues. The germline V gene has CDR1 WSHSY and CDR2 SAAADI. Trimming took off 7 bases at V and 10 bases at J, with 17 bases between the two ends. The DNA of the CDR3 is TGCGCCAGCACTCAGGGGTCTGAAGCCCAGTACTTC. The encoded protein is CASTQGSEAQYF.

The CDR3: CASNQAGANVLTF. CDR3 coding DNA: TGTGCCAGCAACCAGGCTGGGGCCAACGTCCTGACTTTC. The chain uses TRBV28 and TRBJ2-6; D not resolved. Germline-derived CDR1 and CDR2 are MDHEN and SYDVKM. This CDR3 has 13 residues. The germline V and J ends were trimmed by 7 bases and 2 bases, with 6 bases remaining between them.

Note on this clone: This sample includes further DNA sequences coding for the same CDR3. The V call is TRBV12-5, the J call TRBJ2-7; no definite D call. Trimming cost V 1 base and J 3 bases, with 4 bases left between them. The CDR3 consists of 12 residues. The germline gives CDR1 LGHNT, CDR2 FRNRAP. The CDR3 DNA reads TGTGCTAGTGGTTTGGGCGTCTACGAGCAGTACTTC. It translates to CASGLGVYEQYF.

Only one count was recorded for this clone. The CDR3 protein is CASSPRGRPYEQYF. The CDR3 bases are TGTGCCAGCAGTCCCCGCGGGAGGCCCTACGAGCAGTACTTC. The chain is built from TRBV27 and TRBJ2-7; 8 bases line up with TRBD2. Germline V gives CDR1 MNHEY, CDR2 SMNVEV (reference sequence). The V and J ends lost 5 bases and 2 bases, in that order; junction bases with no gene match: 5. The CDR3 runs 14 residues.

V usage is TRBV6-1 and J usage is TRBJ2-1; 10 bases map to TRBD2. Germline V lookup: CDR1 MNHNS, CDR2 SASEGT. V trimming: 10 bases; J trimming: 2 bases; junction bases outside the gene matches: 5. The CDR3 has 14 amino acids. The chain's CDR3 is CATGTSVTYNEQFF. The DNA of the CDR3 is TGTGCCACAGGGACTAGCGTGACCTACAATGAGCAGTTCTTC.

This chain joins TRBV6-5 and TRBJ2-1; D assignment may be TRBD1 or TRBD2 (5 bases each). V shed 5 bases and J shed 5 bases, with 13 bases lying between them. CDR1 and CDR2 from the germline V gene are MNHEY and SVGAGI. The CDR3 runs 14 residues. CDR3 DNA: TGTGCCAGCAGTCTGATCCGGGGCCACAATGAGCAGTTCTTC. Translated: CASSLIRGHNEQFF.

The rearrangement joins TRBV27 to TRBJ1-2, with D unclear. This CDR3 is built from 13 residues. Germline V lookup: CDR1 MNHEY, CDR2 SMNVEV (reference sequence). V lost 6 bases and J 0 bases, leaving 8 bases between the germline ends. The CDR3 sequence is CASRETTNYGYTF. The CDR3 bases are TGTGCCAGCAGAGAGACGACTAACTATGGCTACACCTTC.

A note on this clone: At one end, the junction sequence differs from germline, possibly due to a read error. The J gene is TRBJ1-2, the V gene TRBV9, with D unresolved. Germline V gene data show CDR1 as SGDLS and CDR2 as YYNGEE. The CDR3 is 10 residues long. The CDR3 is CASSARSKAF. The DNA for the CDR3 is TGTGCCAGCAGCGCGAGATCGAAAGCCTTC.

The V call is TRBV9, the J call TRBJ1-3, with TRBD1 as a possible D gene (6 bases). The CDR3 has 14 amino acids. Germline-derived CDR1 and CDR2 are SGDLS and YYNGEE. V was clipped by 0 bases and J by 8 bases, with 12 bases between them. The chain's CDR3 is CASSVVGGEDTIYF. CDR3 nucleotides: TGTGCCAGCAGCGTAGTCGGGGGCGAGGACACCATATATTTT.

About this clone itself: The junction does not match germline at one end; this may be a read error. The CDR3: CASSRDRGTYNPPLHF. The CDR3 region has the DNA TGTGCCAGCTCACGAGACAGGGGGACCTATAATCCACCCCTCCACTTT. The chain couples TRBV5-6 to TRBJ1-6; 9 bases map to TRBD1. The CDR3 consists of 16 residues. The germline V gene encodes CDR1 SGHDT and CDR2 YYEEEE.